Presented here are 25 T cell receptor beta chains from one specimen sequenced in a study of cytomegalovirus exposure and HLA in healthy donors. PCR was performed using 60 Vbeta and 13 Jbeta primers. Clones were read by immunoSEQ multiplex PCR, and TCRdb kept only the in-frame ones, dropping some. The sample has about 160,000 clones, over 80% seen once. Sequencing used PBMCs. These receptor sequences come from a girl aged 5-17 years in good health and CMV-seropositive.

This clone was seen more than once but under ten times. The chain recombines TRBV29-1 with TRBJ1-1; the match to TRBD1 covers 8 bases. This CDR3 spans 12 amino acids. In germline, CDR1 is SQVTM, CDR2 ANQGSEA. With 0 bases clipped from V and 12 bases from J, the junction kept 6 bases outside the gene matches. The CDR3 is CSVEDSTGVSFF. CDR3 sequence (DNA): TGCAGCGTTGAAGATTCGACAGGGGTATCTTTCTTT.

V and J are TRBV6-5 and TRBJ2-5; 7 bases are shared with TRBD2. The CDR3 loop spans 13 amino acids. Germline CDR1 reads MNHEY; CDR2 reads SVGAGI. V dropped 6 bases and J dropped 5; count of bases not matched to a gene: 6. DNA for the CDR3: TGTGCCAGCAGACTCTCGCGGGGGGAGACCCAGTACTTC. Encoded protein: CASRLSRGETQYF.

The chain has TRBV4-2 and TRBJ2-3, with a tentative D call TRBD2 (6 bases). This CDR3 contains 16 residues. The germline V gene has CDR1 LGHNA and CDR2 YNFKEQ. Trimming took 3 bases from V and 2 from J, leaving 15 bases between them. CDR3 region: CASSQGGLTHTDTQYF. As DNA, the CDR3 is TGTGCCAGCAGCCAGGGTGGACTAACGCACACAGATACGCAGTATTTT.

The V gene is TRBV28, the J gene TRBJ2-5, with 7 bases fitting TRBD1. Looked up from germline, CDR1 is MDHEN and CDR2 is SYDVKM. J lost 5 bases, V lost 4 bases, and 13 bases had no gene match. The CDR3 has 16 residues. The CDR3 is CASSYPGGQWRETQYF. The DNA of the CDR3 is TGTGCCAGCAGTTACCCAGGGGGACAGTGGAGGGAGACCCAGTACTTC.

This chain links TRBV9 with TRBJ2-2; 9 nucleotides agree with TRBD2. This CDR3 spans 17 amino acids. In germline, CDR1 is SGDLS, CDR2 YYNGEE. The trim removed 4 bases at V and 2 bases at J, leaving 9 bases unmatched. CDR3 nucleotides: TGTGCCAGCAGCCGGTTTTCTAGCGGGATAAACACCGGGGAGCTGTTTTTT. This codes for CASSRFSSGINTGELFF.

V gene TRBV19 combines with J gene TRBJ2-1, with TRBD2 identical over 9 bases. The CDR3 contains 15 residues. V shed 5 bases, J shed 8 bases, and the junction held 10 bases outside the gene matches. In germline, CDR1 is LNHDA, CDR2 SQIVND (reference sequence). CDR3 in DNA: TGTGCCAGTAGTCACTGGACTAGCGCCCGTGATGAGCAGTTCTTC. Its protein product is CASSHWTSARDEQFF.

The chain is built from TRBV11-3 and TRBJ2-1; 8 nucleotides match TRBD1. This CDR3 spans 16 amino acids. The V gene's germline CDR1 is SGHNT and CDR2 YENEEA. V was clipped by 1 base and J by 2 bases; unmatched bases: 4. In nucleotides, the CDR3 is TGTGCCAGCAGCTTAGGTCCAGGGGGCGCCTACAATGAGCAGTTCTTC. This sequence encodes CASSLGPGGAYNEQFF. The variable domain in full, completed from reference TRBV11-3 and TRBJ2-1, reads EAGVVQSPRYKIIEKKQPVAFWCNPISGHNTLYWYLQNLGQGPELLIRYENEEAVDDSQLPKDRFSAERLKGVDSTLKIQPAELGDSAVYLCASSLGPGGAYNEQFFGPGTRLTVL.

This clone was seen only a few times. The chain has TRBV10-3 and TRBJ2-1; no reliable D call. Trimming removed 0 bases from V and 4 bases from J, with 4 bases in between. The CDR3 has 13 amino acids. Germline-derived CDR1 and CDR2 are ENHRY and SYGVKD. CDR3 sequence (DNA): TGTGCCATCAGTGAGTCGGCTTACAATGAGCAGTTCTTC. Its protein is CAISESAYNEQFF.

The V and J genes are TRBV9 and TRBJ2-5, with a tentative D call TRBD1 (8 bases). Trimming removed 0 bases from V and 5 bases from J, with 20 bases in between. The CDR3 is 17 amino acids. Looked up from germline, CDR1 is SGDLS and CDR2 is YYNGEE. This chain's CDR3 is CASSVEALRGDRETQYF. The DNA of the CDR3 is TGTGCCAGCAGCGTAGAAGCCCTCCGGGGGGACAGGGAGACCCAGTACTTC.

For the CDR3, the DNA is TGCGCCAGCAGCTTGTCCCAGGGACTCTATATTGGCTACACCTTC. It codes for CASSLSQGLYIGYTF. The V call is TRBV5-1, the J call TRBJ1-2; the D gene is possibly TRBD1 (5 bases). Germline values: CDR1 SGHRS, CDR2 YFSETQ. The length of the CDR3 is 15 residues. Trimming shortened V by 1 base and J by 7 bases, and 17 bases separated the two germline ends.

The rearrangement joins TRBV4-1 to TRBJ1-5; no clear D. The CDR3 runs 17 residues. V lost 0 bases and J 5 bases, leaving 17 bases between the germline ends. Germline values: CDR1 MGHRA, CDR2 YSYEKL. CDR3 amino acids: CASSQDHMGRWDQPQHF. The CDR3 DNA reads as TGCGCCAGCAGCCAAGATCACATGGGCAGGTGGGATCAGCCCCAGCATTTT.

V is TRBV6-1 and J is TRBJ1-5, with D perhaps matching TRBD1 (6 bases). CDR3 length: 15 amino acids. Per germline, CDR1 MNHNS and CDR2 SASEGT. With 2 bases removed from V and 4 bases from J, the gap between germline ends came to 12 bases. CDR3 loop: CASSELERGNQPQHF. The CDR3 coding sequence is TGTGCCAGCAGTGAATTAGAGAGGGGGAATCAGCCCCAGCATTTT.

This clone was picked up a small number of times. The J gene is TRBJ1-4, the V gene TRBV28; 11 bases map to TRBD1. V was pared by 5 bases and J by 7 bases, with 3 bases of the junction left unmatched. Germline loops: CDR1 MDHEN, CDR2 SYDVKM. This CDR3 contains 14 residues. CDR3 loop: CASSRTGGREKLFF. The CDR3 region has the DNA TGTGCCAGCAGTCGGACAGGGGGCCGTGAAAAACTGTTTTTT.

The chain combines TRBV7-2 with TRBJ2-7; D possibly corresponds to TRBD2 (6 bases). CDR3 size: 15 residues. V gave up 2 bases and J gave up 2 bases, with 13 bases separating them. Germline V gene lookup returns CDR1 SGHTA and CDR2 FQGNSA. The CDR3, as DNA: TGTGCCAGCAGCTTATGGGCCGGGGGAACCTACGAGCAGTACTTC. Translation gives CASSLWAGGTYEQYF.

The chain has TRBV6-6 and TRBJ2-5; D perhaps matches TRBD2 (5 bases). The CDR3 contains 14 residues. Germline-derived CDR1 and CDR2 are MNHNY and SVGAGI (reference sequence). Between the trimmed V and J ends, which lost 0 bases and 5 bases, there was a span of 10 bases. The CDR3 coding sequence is TGTGCCAGCAGTTACTCTGAGGGCGTGGAGACCCAGTACTTC. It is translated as CASSYSEGVETQYF.

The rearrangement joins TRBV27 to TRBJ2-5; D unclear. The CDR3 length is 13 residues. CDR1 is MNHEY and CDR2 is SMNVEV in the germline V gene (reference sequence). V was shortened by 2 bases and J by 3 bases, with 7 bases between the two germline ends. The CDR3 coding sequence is TGTGCCAGCAGTTTAAACAGAGAAGAGACCCAGTACTTC. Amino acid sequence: CASSLNREETQYF.

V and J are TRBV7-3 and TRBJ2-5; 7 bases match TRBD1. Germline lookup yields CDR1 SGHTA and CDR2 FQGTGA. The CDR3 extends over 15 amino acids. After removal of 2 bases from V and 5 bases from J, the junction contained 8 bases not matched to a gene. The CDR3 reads CASSLLRGPHETQYF. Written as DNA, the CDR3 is TGTGCCAGCAGCTTATTAAGGGGGCCCCACGAGACCCAGTACTTC.

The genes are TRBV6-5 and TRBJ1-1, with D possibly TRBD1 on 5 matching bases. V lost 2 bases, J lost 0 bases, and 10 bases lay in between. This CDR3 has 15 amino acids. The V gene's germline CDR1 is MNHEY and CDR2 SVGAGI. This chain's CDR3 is CASSYRRGLNTEAFF. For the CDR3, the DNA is TGTGCCAGCAGTTACAGGAGGGGTTTGAACACTGAAGCTTTCTTT.

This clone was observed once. CDR3 bases: TGTGCCAGCAGTGAAACAGGGAGCTCCTACGAGCAGTACTTC. Encoded protein: CASSETGSSYEQYF. The chain joins TRBV6-1 to TRBJ2-7, with D perhaps TRBD1 (6 bases). Germline V gene lookup returns CDR1 MNHNS and CDR2 SASEGT. Trimming took 2 bases from V and 0 from J, leaving 8 bases between them. The CDR3 extends over 14 amino acids.

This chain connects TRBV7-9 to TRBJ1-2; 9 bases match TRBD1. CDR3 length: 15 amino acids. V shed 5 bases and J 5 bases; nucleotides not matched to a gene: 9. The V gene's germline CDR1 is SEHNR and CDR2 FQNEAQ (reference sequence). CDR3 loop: CASSRTGGVAYGYTF. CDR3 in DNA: TGTGCCAGCAGCCGAACAGGGGGCGTCGCATATGGCTACACCTTC.

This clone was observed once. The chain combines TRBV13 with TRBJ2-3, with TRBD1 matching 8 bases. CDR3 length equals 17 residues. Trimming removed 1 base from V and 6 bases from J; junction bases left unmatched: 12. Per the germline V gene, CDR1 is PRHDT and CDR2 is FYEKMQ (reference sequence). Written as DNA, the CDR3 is TGTGCCAGCAGCTTAGCCTCCGCTGGACAGGGCTTCGATACGCAGTATTTT. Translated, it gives CASSLASAGQGFDTQYF. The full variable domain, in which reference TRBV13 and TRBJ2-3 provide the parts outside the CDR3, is AAGVIQSPRHLIKEKRETATLKCYPIPRHDTVYWYQQGPGQDPQFLISFYEKMQSDKGSIPDRFSAQQFSDYHSELNMSSLELGDSALYFCASSLASAGQGFDTQYFGPGTRLTVL.

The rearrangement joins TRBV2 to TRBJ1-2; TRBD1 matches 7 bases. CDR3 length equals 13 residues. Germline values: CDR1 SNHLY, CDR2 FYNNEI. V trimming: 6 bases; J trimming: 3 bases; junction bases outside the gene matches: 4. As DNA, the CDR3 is TGTGCCAGCAGCTCAGGGGGTGACTATGGCTACACCTTC. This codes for CASSSGGDYGYTF.

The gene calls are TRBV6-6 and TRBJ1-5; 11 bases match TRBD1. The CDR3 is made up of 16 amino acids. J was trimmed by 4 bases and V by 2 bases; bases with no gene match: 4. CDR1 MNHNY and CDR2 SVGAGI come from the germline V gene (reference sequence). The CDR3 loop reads CASSYRTGGMNQPQHF. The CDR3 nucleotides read TGTGCCAGCAGTTACCGGACAGGGGGCATGAATCAGCCCCAGCATTTT.

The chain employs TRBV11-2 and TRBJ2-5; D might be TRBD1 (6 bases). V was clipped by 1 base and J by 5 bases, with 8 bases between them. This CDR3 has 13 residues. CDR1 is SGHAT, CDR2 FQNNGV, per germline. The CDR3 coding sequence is TGTGCCAGCAGCTTAGCAGGGGCGGAGACCCAGTACTTC. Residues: CASSLAGAETQYF.

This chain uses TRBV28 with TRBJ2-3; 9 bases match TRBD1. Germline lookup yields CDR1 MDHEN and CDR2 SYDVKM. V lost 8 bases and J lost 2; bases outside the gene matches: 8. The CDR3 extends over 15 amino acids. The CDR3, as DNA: TGTGCCAGCTCCGGGACAGGGTTTAACACAGATACGCAGTATTTT. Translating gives CASSGTGFNTDTQYF.